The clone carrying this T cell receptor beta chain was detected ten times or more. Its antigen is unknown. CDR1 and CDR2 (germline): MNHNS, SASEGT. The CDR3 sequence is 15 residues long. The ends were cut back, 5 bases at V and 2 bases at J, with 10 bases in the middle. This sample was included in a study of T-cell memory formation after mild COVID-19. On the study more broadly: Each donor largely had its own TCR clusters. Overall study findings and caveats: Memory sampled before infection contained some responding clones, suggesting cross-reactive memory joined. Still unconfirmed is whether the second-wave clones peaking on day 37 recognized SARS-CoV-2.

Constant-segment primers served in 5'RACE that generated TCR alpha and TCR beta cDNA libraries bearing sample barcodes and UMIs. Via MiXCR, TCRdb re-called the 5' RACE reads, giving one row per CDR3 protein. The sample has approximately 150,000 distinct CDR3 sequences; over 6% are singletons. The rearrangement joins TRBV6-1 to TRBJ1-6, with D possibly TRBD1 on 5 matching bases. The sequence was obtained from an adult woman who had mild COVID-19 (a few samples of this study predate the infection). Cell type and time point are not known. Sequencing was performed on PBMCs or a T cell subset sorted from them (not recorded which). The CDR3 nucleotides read TGTGCCAGCAGTCCGGGGCCGACCTATAATTCACCCCTCCACTTT. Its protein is CASSPGPTYNSPLHF.